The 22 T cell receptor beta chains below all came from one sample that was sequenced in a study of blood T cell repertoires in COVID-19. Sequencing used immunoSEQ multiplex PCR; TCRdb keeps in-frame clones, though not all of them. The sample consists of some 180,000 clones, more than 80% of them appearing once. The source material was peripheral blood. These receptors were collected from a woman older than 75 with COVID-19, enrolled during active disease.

CDR3 sequence: CAVRRDSSRGYTF. The CDR3 DNA sequence: TGTGCTGTCCGCCGGGACAGCTCTCGAGGCTACACCTTC. V gene TRBV12-5 combines with J gene TRBJ1-2; the match to TRBD1 covers 7 bases. CDR1 and CDR2 (germline): LGHNT, FRNRAP. The CDR3 is made up of 13 amino acids. J lost 8 bases, V lost 11 bases, and 14 bases had no gene match. The full variable domain, with the rest looked up from reference TRBV12-5 and TRBJ1-2, is DARVTQTPRHKVTEMGQEVTMRCQPILGHNTVFWYRQTMMQGLELLAYFRNRAPLDDSGMPKDRFSAEMPDATLATLKIQPSEPRDSAVYFCAVRRDSSRGYTFGSGTRLTVV.

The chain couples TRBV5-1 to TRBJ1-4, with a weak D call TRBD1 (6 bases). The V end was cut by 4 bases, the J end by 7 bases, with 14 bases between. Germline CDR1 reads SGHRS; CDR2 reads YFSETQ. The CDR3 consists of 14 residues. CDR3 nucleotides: TGCGCCAGCAGCATAGACAGGCCGAGTGAAAAACTGTTTTTT. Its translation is CASSIDRPSEKLFF.

This CDR3 reads CASSQDTGPGTGELFF. The CDR3 bases are TGTGCCAGCAGCCAAGATACAGGCCCCGGAACCGGGGAGCTGTTTTTT. V gene TRBV3-1 (or the pseudogene TRBV3-2) combines with J gene TRBJ2-2, with D tentatively TRBD1 (5 bases). V shed 0 bases and J shed 5 bases, with 13 bases lying between them. Germline assignment: CDR1 LGHDT and CDR2 YNNKEL (reference sequence). CDR3 length: 16 residues.

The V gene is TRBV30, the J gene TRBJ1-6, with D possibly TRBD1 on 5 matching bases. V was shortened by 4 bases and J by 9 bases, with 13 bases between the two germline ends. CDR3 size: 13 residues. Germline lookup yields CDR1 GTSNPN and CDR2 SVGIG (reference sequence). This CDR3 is CAWISRGGSPLHF. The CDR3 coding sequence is TGTGCCTGGATTTCAAGGGGCGGTTCACCCCTCCACTTT.

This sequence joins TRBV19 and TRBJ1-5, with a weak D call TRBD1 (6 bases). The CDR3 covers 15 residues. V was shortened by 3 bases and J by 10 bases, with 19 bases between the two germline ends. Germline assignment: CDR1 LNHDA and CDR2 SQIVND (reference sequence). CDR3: CASSIDNRVGSPQHF. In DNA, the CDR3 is TGTGCCAGTAGTATTGATAACAGGGTCGGTTCTCCCCAGCATTTT.

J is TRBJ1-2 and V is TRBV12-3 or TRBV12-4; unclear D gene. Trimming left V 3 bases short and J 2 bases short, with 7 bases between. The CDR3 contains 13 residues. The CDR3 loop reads CASSFNRNYGYTF. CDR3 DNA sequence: TGTGCCAGCAGTTTTAACAGAAACTATGGCTACACCTTC.

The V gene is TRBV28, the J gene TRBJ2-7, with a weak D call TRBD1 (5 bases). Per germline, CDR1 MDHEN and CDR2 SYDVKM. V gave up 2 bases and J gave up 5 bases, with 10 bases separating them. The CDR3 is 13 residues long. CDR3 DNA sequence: TGTGCCAGCAGTTTAGCAGGGTACAACGAGCAGTACTTC. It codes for CASSLAGYNEQYF.

In DNA form, the CDR3 reads TGTGCCAGTAGTATAGGGACTAGCGAATCCTACAATGAGCAGTTCTTC. Translation: CASSIGTSESYNEQFF. The rearrangement links TRBV19 to TRBJ2-1, with TRBD2 matching 9 bases. V shed 1 base and J 1 base; nucleotides not matched to a gene: 2. CDR1 is LNHDA and CDR2 is SQIVND in the germline V gene (reference sequence). This CDR3 contains 16 residues.

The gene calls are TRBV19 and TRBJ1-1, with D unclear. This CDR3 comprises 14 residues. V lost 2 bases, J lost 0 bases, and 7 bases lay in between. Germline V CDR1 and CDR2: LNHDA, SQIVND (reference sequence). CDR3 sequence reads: CASSIRGMNTEAFF. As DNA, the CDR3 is TGTGCCAGTAGTATACGAGGGATGAACACTGAAGCTTTCTTT.

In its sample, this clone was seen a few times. The CDR3 coding sequence is TGTGCCAGCAGTTTGGGAGCCGGGGAGCTGTTTTTT. Its translation is CASSLGAGELFF. The chain carries TRBV12-3 or TRBV12-4 and TRBJ2-2, with a possible D match to TRBD2 (5 bases). The ends were cut back, 3 bases at V and 6 bases at J, with 5 bases in the middle. The CDR3 totals 12 residues.

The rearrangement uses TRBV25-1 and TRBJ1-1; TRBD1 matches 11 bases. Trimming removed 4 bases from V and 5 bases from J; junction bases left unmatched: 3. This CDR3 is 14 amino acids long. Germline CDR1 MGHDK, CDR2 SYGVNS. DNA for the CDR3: TGTGCCAGCAGTGGGGACAGGGGGGAGACTGAAGCTTTCTTT. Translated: CASSGDRGETEAFF.

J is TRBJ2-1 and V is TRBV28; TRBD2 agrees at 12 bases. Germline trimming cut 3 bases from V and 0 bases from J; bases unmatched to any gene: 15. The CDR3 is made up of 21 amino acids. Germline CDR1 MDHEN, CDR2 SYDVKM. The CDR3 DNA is TGTGCCAGCAGTTTCTCGTGGGAGGGCCAGACTAGCGGGAGCTCCTACAATGAGCAGTTCTTC. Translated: CASSFSWEGQTSGSSYNEQFF.

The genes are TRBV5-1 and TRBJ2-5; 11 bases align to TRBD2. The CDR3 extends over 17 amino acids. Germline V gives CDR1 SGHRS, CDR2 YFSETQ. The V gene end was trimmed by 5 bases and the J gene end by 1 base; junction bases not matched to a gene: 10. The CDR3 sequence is CASSLFGLAGLQETQYF. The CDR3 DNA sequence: TGCGCCAGCAGTTTATTCGGACTAGCGGGCCTCCAAGAGACCCAGTACTTC.

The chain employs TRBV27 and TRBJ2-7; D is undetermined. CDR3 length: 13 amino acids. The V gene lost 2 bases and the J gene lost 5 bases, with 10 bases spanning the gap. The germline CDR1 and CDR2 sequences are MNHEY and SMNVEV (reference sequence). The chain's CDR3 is CASSLTGLHEQYF. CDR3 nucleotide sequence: TGTGCCAGCAGTTTAACTGGGCTACACGAGCAGTACTTC.

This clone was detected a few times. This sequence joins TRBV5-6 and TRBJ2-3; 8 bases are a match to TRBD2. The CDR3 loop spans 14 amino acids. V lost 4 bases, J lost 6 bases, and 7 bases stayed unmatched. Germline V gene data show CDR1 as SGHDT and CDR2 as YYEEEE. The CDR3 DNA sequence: TGTGCCAGCAGCCCCGGGGGGGCCCGGGATACGCAGTATTTT. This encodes CASSPGGARDTQYF.

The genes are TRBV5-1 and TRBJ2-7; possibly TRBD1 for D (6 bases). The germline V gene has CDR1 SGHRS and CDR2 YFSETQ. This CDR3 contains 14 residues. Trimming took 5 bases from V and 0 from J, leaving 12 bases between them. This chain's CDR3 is CASRTKGDSYEQYF. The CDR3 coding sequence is TGCGCCAGCAGGACAAAGGGGGACTCCTACGAGCAGTACTTC.

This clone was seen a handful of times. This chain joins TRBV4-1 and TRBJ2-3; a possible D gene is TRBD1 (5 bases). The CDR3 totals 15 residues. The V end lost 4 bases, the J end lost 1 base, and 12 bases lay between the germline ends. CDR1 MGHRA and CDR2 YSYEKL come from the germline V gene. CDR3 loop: CASSPRGLGTDTQYF. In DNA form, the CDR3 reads TGCGCCAGCAGCCCTAGGGGCCTAGGCACAGATACGCAGTATTTT.

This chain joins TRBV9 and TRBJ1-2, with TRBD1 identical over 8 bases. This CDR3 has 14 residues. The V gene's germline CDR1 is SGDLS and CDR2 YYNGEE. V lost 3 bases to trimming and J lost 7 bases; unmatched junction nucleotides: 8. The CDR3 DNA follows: TGTGCCAGCAGCGCTGGGGACAGGACCATTGGCTACACCTTC. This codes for CASSAGDRTIGYTF.

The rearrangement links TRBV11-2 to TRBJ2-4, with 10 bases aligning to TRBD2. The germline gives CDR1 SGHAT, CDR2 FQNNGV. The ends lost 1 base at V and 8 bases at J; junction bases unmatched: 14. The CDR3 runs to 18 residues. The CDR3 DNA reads TGTGCCAGCAGCTTAGGCGCTGGGGCTAGCGGGGGTAGAGACATTCAGTACTTC. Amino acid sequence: CASSLGAGASGGRDIQYF. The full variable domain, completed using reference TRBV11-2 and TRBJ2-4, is EAGVAQSPRYKIIEKRQSVAFWCNPISGHATLYWYQQILGQGPKLLIQFQNNGVVDDSQLPKDRFSAERLKGVDSTLKIQPAKLEDSAVYLCASSLGAGASGGRDIQYFGAGTRLSVL.

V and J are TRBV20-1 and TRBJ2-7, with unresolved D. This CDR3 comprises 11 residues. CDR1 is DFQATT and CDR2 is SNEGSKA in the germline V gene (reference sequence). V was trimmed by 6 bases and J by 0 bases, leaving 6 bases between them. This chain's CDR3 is CSASSSYEQYF. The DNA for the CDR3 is TGCAGTGCATCTTCCTCCTACGAGCAGTACTTC.

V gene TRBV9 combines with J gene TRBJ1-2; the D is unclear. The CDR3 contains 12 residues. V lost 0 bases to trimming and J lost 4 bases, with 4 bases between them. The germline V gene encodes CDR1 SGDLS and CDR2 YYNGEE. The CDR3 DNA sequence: TGTGCCAGCAGCGTAGTATCCTATGGCTACACCTTC. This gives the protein CASSVVSYGYTF.

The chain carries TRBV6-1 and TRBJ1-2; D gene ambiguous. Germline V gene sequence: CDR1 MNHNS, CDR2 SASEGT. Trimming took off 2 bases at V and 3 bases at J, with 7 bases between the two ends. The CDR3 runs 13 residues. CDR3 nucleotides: TGTGCCAGCAGTGAAATGGGAGACTATGGCTACACCTTC. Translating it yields CASSEMGDYGYTF.